The 28 T cell receptor beta chains below all came from one sample that was sequenced in a study of cytomegalovirus exposure and HLA in healthy donors. The PCR contained 60 Vbeta and 13 Jbeta primers. Libraries were prepared by immunoSEQ multiplex PCR; TCRdb keeps only in-frame clonotypes and omits some of them. The profile shows around 99,000 clones, over 80% of them singletons. The sample taken for sequencing was PBMCs. These receptors were collected from a man under 40 in good health and CMV-seropositive.

The chain joins TRBV5-6 to TRBJ2-7; 7 nucleotides agree with TRBD1. The germline CDR1 and CDR2 sequences are SGHDT and YYEEEE. The CDR3 sequence is 15 residues long. V was pared by 2 bases and J by 5 bases, with 10 bases of the junction left unmatched. CDR3 coding DNA: TGTGCCAGCAGCTTATTTGACAGGGAGATCGACGAGCAGTACTTC. This encodes CASSLFDREIDEQYF.

The CDR3 protein is CASSDSGNSPLHF. CDR3 DNA: TGTGCCAGCAGTGACTCCGGGAATTCACCCCTCCACTTT. The V and J genes are TRBV6-4 and TRBJ1-6; D unclear. The CDR3 covers 13 residues. V lost 0 bases to trimming and J lost 7 bases, with 4 bases between them. Germline values: CDR1 MRHNA, CDR2 SNTAGT.

This chain connects TRBV7-6 to TRBJ2-2; 9 bases map to TRBD1. Germline trimming cut 4 bases from V and 3 bases from J; bases unmatched to any gene: 3. This CDR3 comprises 15 residues. Germline values: CDR1 SGHVS, CDR2 FNYEAQ. In DNA form, the CDR3 reads TGTGCCAGCAGCTCCGGGACAGGGTACACCGGGGAGCTGTTTTTT. Residues: CASSSGTGYTGELFF.

The J gene is TRBJ2-1, the V gene TRBV10-3, with 16 bases aligning to TRBD2. Germline values: CDR1 ENHRY, CDR2 SYGVKD. The CDR3 length is 15 residues. V shed 6 bases, J shed 8 bases, and the junction held 4 bases outside the gene matches. The CDR3 sequence is CAISGTSGGAYEQFF. Here the CDR3 DNA reads TGTGCCATCAGCGGGACTAGCGGGGGGGCATATGAGCAGTTCTTC.

The rearrangement uses TRBV9 and TRBJ2-5, with D maybe TRBD1 (6 bases). This CDR3 comprises 15 residues. CDR1 and CDR2 (germline): SGDLS, YYNGEE. V shed 0 bases and J shed 2 bases, with 11 bases lying between them. CDR3 amino acids: CASSVGYTGQETQYF. CDR3 sequence (DNA): TGTGCCAGCAGCGTAGGTTACACAGGGCAAGAGACCCAGTACTTC.

The V gene is TRBV10-3, the J gene TRBJ1-1; D may be TRBD1 (6 bases). The CDR3 is made up of 13 amino acids. The germline V and J ends were trimmed by 6 bases and 3 bases, with 11 bases remaining between them. Per the germline V gene, CDR1 is ENHRY and CDR2 is SYGVKD. Here the CDR3 DNA reads TGTGCCATCAGGGGGGCAGGGGACACTGAAGCTTTCTTT. It translates to CAIRGAGDTEAFF.

This chain uses TRBV7-2 with TRBJ2-1; D perhaps matches TRBD1 (6 bases). Germline loops: CDR1 SGHTA, CDR2 FQGNSA. With 6 bases removed from V and 7 bases from J, the gap between germline ends came to 10 bases. CDR3 length equals 12 residues. The CDR3 DNA reads as TGTGCCAGCAGTTTGCAGGGGAATGAGCAGTTCTTC. The encoded protein is CASSLQGNEQFF.

The rearrangement joins TRBV5-1 to TRBJ1-1; a possible D gene is TRBD1 (6 bases). The V and J ends lost 5 bases and 5 bases respectively, with 22 bases between them. Germline CDR1 and CDR2: SGHRS and YFSETQ. The CDR3 contains 16 residues. The DNA for the CDR3 is TGCGCCAGCAGTCACGGCAGGGGAGCTTTGGGGACTGAAGCTTTCTTT. Translated: CASSHGRGALGTEAFF.

This rearrangement joins TRBV5-1 to TRBJ2-3, with a tentative D call TRBD1 (6 bases). Looked up from germline, CDR1 is SGHRS and CDR2 is YFSETQ. Trimming pared 2 bases from V and 0 bases from J, leaving 7 bases between. The CDR3 runs 14 residues. CDR3 DNA sequence: TGCGCCAGCAGCTTCAGGGGAAGCACAGATACGCAGTATTTT. Its translation is CASSFRGSTDTQYF.

The genes are TRBV6-4 and TRBJ1-1, with D unresolved. The length of the CDR3 is 14 residues. Germline CDR1 is MRHNA and CDR2 is SNTAGT. V was trimmed by 7 bases and J by 4 bases, leaving 16 bases between them. The CDR3 DNA is TGTGCCAGCATGGACGAGAAACGGGGCACTGAAGCTTTCTTT. It translates to CASMDEKRGTEAFF.

The gene calls are TRBV5-4 and TRBJ2-5; 7 bases map to TRBD1. Germline V CDR1 and CDR2: SGHNT, YYREEE (reference sequence). The CDR3 totals 13 residues. V dropped 6 bases and J dropped 4; count of bases not matched to a gene: 6. CDR3 sequence (DNA): TGTGCCAGCACCAGGACAGGAGCAGAGACCCAGTACTTC. Translated, it gives CASTRTGAETQYF.

CDR3 nucleotide sequence: TGTGCCAGCAGCTTGGATCAACAGGGTATCGATGGCTACACCTTC. Its translation is CASSLDQQGIDGYTF. The V and J genes are TRBV7-2 and TRBJ1-2; TRBD1 is a possible D gene (6 bases). Between the trimmed V and J ends, which lost 3 bases and 6 bases, there was a span of 17 bases. The CDR3 contains 15 residues. The V gene's germline CDR1 is SGHTA and CDR2 FQGNSA.

Here the CDR3 reads CASPKGRDGYTF. CDR3 bases: TGTGCCAGCCCCAAGGGCAGGGATGGCTACACCTTC. This chain connects TRBV21-1 to TRBJ1-2; the table's D gene call, TRBD1, was not cross checked with the DNA. TRBV21-1 is an annotated pseudogene. CDR3 size: 12 residues.

This chain connects TRBV7-6 to TRBJ2-5; 7 positions agree with TRBD1. The V segment lost 3 bases and the J segment 4 bases; nucleotides outside the gene matches: 5. The CDR3 runs 14 residues. Germline CDR1 reads SGHVS; CDR2 reads FNYEAQ. CDR3 amino acids: CASSLRQGGETQYF. CDR3 sequence (DNA): TGTGCCAGCAGCTTGAGACAGGGCGGAGAGACCCAGTACTTC.

The chain combines TRBV2 with TRBJ1-5; D gene uncertain. Germline loops: CDR1 SNHLY, CDR2 FYNNEI. The V and J ends lost 5 bases and 5 bases respectively, with 10 bases between them. The CDR3 has 13 residues. CDR3 region: CASSNRTDQPQHF. CDR3 coding DNA: TGTGCCAGCAGTAACCGAACAGATCAGCCCCAGCATTTT.

A word on this clone: The junction departs from germline at one end; a sequencing error may be responsible. Other DNA sequences in the sample encode the same CDR3. V is TRBV7-9 and J is TRBJ2-3; D ambiguous. The CDR3 contains 13 residues. Germline CDR1 SEHNR, CDR2 FQNEAQ (reference sequence). The CDR3 coding sequence is TGTTCCAGCAGCCCCCGAGGTCCAGATACGCAGTATTTT. Encoded protein: CSSSPRGPDTQYF.

V is TRBV30 and J is TRBJ1-2; D unclear. V was clipped by 3 bases and J by 8 bases, with 19 bases between them. CDR1 is GTSNPN, CDR2 SVGIG, per germline (reference sequence). CDR3 length: 14 amino acids. CDR3 loop: CAWSPRSDSGGYTF. As DNA, the CDR3 is TGTGCCTGGAGCCCCCGCAGCGACTCCGGGGGCTACACCTTC.

This clone was observed once. The rearrangement joins TRBV4-2 to TRBJ2-5; D might be TRBD2 (6 bases). The germline V and J ends were trimmed by 0 bases and 4 bases, with 12 bases remaining between them. The germline gives CDR1 LGHNA, CDR2 YNFKEQ. The CDR3 totals 15 residues. The CDR3 region has the DNA TGTGCCAGCAGCCAAGATTTCGCCGGGGGAGAGACCCAGTACTTC. Translation gives CASSQDFAGGETQYF.

This sequence joins TRBV5-1 and TRBJ1-2, with 8 bases that match TRBD1. Germline CDR1 reads SGHRS; CDR2 reads YFSETQ. With 0 bases clipped from V and 8 bases from J, the junction kept 6 bases outside the gene matches. The CDR3 covers 14 residues. The CDR3 region has the DNA TGCGCCAGCAGCTTGGTAGCACAGGGGGGAGGCTACACCTTC. Translating gives CASSLVAQGGGYTF.

This chain connects TRBV15 to TRBJ2-1, with a possible D match to TRBD2 (5 bases). Trimming took off 0 bases at V and 7 bases at J, with 10 bases between the two ends. The CDR3 totals 14 residues. The germline CDR1 and CDR2 sequences are LNHNV and YYDKDF (reference sequence). The CDR3 DNA sequence: TGTGCCACCAGCAGAGATCTGGGAGCGAATGAGCAGTTCTTC. Its protein product is CATSRDLGANEQFF. Full variable domain (remainder filled in from reference TRBV15 and TRBJ2-1): DAMVIQNPRYQVTQFGKPVTLSCSQTLNHNVMYWYQQKSSQAPKLLFHYYDKDFNNEADTPDNFQSRRPNTSFCFLDIRSPGLGDTAMYLCATSRDLGANEQFFGPGTRLTVL.

The chain links TRBV11-2 to TRBJ1-1; no reliable D call. V dropped 3 bases and J dropped 2 bases, with 4 bases sitting between them. This CDR3 comprises 12 residues. CDR1 and CDR2 (germline): SGHAT, FQNNGV. For the CDR3, the DNA is TGTGCCAGCAGCTTTCAAAACACTGAAGCTTTCTTT. Its protein product is CASSFQNTEAFF.

The J gene is TRBJ1-1, the V gene TRBV19; no reliable D call. The germline CDR1 and CDR2 sequences are LNHDA and SQIVND (reference sequence). V was shortened by 5 bases and J by 3 bases, with 13 bases between the two germline ends. The CDR3 consists of 14 residues. CDR3 sequence: CASSLFRGHTEAFF. In DNA, the CDR3 is TGTGCCAGTAGTCTGTTTCGAGGCCACACTGAAGCTTTCTTT.

The chain links TRBV29-1 to TRBJ2-3, with 10 bases fitting TRBD2. V gave up 6 bases and J gave up 2 bases; unmatched junction bases: 5. The CDR3 spans 14 residues. The germline V gene has CDR1 SQVTM and CDR2 ANQGSEA. For the CDR3, the DNA is TGCAGCGTCGGACTAGCGGCCATCACAGATACGCAGTATTTT. As protein: CSVGLAAITDTQYF.

This clone was seen a handful of times. The CDR3 spells CASTRPGLAGGNEQFF. In DNA, the CDR3 is TGTGCCAGCACCCGGCCGGGACTAGCGGGGGGCAATGAGCAGTTCTTC. The chain uses TRBV11-3 and TRBJ2-1, with TRBD2 matching 15 bases. CDR3 size: 16 residues. V lost 7 bases to trimming and J lost 6 bases; unmatched junction nucleotides: 7. Per the germline V gene, CDR1 is SGHNT and CDR2 is YENEEA.

The V and J genes are TRBV5-1 and TRBJ2-5, with 9 bases identical to TRBD1. Germline V gene lookup returns CDR1 SGHRS and CDR2 YFSETQ. The CDR3 covers 14 residues. V shed 4 bases, J shed 6 bases, and the junction held 7 bases outside the gene matches. This chain's CDR3 is CASSPGQGTQTQYF. DNA of the CDR3: TGCGCCAGCAGCCCGGGACAGGGAACGCAGACCCAGTACTTC.

This clone was observed a single time. This chain joins TRBV6-1 and TRBJ1-5; D gene uncertain. The CDR3 runs 14 residues. Deletions cut 7 bases from V and 5 bases from J, with 15 bases between. Germline values: CDR1 MNHNS, CDR2 SASEGT. Written as DNA, the CDR3 is TGTGCCAGCAACCCCGGAGGAGGATATCAGCCCCAGCATTTT. Its protein product is CASNPGGGYQPQHF.

The chain couples TRBV18 to TRBJ2-1, with a weak D call TRBD2 (5 bases). The CDR3 extends over 16 amino acids. V shed 3 bases and J shed 0 bases, with 12 bases lying between them. Germline V gives CDR1 KGHSH, CDR2 LQKENI. The DNA of the CDR3 is TGTGCCAGCTCACCGGCGGGCGAGAGCTCCTACAATGAGCAGTTCTTC. It is translated as CASSPAGESSYNEQFF.

The chain recombines TRBV7-9 with TRBJ1-2; 12 nucleotides match TRBD1. V was clipped by 4 bases and J by 4 bases; unmatched bases: 13. Germline-derived CDR1 and CDR2 are SEHNR and FQNEAQ (reference sequence). The CDR3 has 18 amino acids. The CDR3 DNA is TGTGCCAGCAGCTCCCCGTCCGGGACAGGGGGCATAGTCTATGGCTACACCTTC. This translates into CASSSPSGTGGIVYGYTF.